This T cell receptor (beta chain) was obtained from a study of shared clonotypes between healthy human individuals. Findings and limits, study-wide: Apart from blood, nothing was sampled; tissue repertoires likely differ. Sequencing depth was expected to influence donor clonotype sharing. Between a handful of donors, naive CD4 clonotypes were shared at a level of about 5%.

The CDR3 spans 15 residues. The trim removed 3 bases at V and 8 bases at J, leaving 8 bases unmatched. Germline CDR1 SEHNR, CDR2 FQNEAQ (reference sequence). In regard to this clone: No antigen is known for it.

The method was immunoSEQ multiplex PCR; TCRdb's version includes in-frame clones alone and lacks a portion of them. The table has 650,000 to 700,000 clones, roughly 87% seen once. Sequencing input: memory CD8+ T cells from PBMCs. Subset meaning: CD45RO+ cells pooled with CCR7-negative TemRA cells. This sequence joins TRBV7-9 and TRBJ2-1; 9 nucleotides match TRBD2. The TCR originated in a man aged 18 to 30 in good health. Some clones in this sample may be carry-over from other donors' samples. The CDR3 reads CASSFIAGVGDEQFF. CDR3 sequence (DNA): TGTGCCAGCAGCTTTATAGCGGGAGTGGGGGATGAGCAGTTCTTC. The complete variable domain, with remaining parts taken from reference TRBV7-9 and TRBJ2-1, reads DTGVSQNPRHKITKRGQNVTFRCDPISEHNRLYWYRQTLGQGPEFLTYFQNEAQLEKSRLLSDRFSAERPKGSFSTLEIQRTEQGDSAMYLCASSFIAGVGDEQFFGPGTRLTVL.